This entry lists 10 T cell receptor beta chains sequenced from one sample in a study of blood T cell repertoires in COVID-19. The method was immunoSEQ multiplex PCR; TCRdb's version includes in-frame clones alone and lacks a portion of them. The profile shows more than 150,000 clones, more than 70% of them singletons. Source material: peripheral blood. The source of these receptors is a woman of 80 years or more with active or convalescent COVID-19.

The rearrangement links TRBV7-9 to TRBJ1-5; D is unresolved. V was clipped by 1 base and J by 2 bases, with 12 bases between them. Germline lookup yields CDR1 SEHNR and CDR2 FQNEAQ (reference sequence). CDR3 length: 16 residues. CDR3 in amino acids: CASSLGWAGRNQPQHF. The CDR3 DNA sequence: TGTGCCAGCAGCTTAGGATGGGCAGGCCGCAATCAGCCCCAGCATTTT.

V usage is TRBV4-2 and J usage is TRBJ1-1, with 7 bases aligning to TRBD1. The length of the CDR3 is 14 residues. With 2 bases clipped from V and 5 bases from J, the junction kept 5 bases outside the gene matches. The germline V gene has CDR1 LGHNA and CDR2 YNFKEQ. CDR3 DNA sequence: TGTGCCAGCAGCCAACCCCAGGGGGAGACTGAAGCTTTCTTT. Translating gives CASSQPQGETEAFF.

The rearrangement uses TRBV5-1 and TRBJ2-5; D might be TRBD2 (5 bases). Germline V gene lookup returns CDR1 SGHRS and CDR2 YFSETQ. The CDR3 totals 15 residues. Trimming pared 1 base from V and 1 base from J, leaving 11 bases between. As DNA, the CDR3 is TGCGCCAGCAGCTTGTCGACGGGGTCCCAAGAGACCCAGTACTTC. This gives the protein CASSLSTGSQETQYF.

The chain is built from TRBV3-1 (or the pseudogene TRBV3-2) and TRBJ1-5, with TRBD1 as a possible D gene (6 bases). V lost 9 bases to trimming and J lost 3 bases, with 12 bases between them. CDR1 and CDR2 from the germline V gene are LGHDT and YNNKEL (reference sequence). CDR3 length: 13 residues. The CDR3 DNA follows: TGTGCCAGTGCAGGGGCATACAATCAGCCCCAGCATTTT. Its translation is CASAGAYNQPQHF.

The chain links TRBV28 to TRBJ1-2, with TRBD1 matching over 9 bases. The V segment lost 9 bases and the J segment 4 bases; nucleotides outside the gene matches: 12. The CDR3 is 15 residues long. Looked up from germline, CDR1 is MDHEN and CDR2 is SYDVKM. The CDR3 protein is CASSTGQGSFYGYTF. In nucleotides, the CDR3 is TGTGCCAGTTCGACAGGACAGGGGAGTTTCTATGGCTACACCTTC.

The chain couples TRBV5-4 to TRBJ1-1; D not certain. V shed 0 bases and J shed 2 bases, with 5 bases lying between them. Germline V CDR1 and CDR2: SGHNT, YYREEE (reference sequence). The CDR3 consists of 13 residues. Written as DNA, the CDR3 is TGTGCCAGCAGCTTGGACAGTAACACTGAAGCTTTCTTT. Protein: CASSLDSNTEAFF.

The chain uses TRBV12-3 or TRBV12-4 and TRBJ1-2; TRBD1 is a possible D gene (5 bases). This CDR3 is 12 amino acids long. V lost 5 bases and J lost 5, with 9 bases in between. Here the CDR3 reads CASSARAYGYTF. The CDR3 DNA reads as TGTGCCAGCAGTGCCAGGGCGTATGGCTACACCTTC.

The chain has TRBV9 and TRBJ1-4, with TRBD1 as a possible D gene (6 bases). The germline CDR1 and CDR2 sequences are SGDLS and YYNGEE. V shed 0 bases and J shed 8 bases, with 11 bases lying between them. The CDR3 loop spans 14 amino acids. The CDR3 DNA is TGTGCCAGCAGCGTAGGGGGGACAAGCGAAAAACTGTTTTTT. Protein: CASSVGGTSEKLFF.

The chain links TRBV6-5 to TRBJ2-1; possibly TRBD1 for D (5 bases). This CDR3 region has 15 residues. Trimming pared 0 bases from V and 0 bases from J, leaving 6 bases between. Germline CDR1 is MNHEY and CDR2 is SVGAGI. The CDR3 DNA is TGTGCCAGCAGTTACTCAGGGGTCTCCTACAATGAGCAGTTCTTC. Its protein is CASSYSGVSYNEQFF.

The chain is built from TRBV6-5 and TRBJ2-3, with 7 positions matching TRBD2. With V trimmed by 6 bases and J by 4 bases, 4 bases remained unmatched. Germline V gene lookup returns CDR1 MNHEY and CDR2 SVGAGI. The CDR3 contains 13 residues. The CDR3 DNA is TGTGCCAGCAGCTTACTAGCGTCAGATACGCAGTATTTT. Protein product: CASSLLASDTQYF.